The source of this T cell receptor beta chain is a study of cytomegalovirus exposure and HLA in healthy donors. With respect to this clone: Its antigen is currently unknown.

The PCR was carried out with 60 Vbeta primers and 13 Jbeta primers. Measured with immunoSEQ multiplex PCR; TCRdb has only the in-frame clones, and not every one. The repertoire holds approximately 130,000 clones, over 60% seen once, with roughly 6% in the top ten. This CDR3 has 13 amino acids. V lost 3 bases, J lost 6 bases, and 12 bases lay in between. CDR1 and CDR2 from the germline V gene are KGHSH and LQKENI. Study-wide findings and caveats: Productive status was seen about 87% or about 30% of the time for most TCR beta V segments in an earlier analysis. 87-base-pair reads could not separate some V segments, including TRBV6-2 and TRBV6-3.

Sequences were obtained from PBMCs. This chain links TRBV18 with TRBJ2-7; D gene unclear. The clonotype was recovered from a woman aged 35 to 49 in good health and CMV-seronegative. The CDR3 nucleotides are TGTGCCAGCTCACCTACAACATTTCGCGAGCAGTACTTC. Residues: CASSPTTFREQYF.